This is a list of T cell receptor beta chains from one sample in a study of CD8+ T cells in alopecia areata. Sequenced by immunoSEQ multiplex PCR; TCRdb stores in-frame clones only, minus some. The sample lists some 100,000 clones, approximately 52% seen once, with around 30% in the top ten. Sequencing was performed on CD8+ T cells sorted from blood, taken at week 4, from a patient treated with tofacitinib. Every receptor here comes from a human donor with alopecia areata. Each CDR3 is given with its conserved first and last residue. Each record gives: clone size, J gene, D gene, V gene, CDR3 protein. D genes are given only for firm matches. Where a row states a size, it is once, few, many or the class of an expanded clone; other rows omit it.

abundance: -; j_gene: TRBJ2-7; d_gene: -; v_gene: TRBV5-6; CDR3aa: CASSFVRNSYEQYF
abundance: few; j_gene: TRBJ1-1; d_gene: -; v_gene: TRBV4-3; CDR3aa: CASSQDGAGMNTEAFF
abundance: few; j_gene: TRBJ2-3; d_gene: -; v_gene: TRBV29-1; CDR3aa: CSGGGLDTQYF
abundance: -; j_gene: TRBJ1-1; d_gene: -; v_gene: TRBV19; CDR3aa: CASSLQGHMNTEAFF
abundance: few; j_gene: TRBJ1-1; d_gene: -; v_gene: TRBV15; CDR3aa: CATSRDSLNTEAFF
abundance: -; j_gene: TRBJ2-7; d_gene: TRBD2; v_gene: TRBV30; CDR3aa: CAWSVSGGHEQYF
abundance: -; j_gene: TRBJ2-1; d_gene: -; v_gene: TRBV28; CDR3aa: CATEGSYNEQFF
abundance: few; j_gene: TRBJ1-1; d_gene: -; v_gene: TRBV11-2; CDR3aa: CASSLEEDEAFF
abundance: few; j_gene: TRBJ2-7; d_gene: -; v_gene: TRBV6-4; CDR3aa: CASSEGPDSYEQYF
abundance: -; j_gene: TRBJ1-5; d_gene: -; v_gene: TRBV30; CDR3aa: CAWTLGSNNQPQHF
abundance: -; j_gene: TRBJ2-1; d_gene: -; v_gene: TRBV6-6; CDR3aa: CASSPLYNEQFF
abundance: -; j_gene: TRBJ1-2; d_gene: -; v_gene: TRBV29-1; CDR3aa: CSVLFSNYGYTF
abundance: -; j_gene: TRBJ2-5; d_gene: -; v_gene: TRBV29-1; CDR3aa: CSVEDREGAGETQYF
abundance: -; j_gene: TRBJ1-5; d_gene: -; v_gene: TRBV12-5; CDR3aa: CASGLEVSQPQHF
abundance: -; j_gene: TRBJ2-7; d_gene: TRBD1; v_gene: TRBV30; CDR3aa: CAWSRQGAYEQYF